The clone carrying this TCR beta chain came up a few times. Authors' data handling: Amplification of reference gene primers was used by the study to estimate nucleated cell counts. Generated by immunoSEQ multiplex PCR, the TCRdb table keeps only in-frame clones and is missing some. Clone size and V and J calls were adopted from that table, with D and trimming inferred from the DNA. The sample lists fewer than 250,000 clones, approximately 84% occurring once. This sample stems from a study of blood T cell repertoires in COVID-19. Study details: Samples of COVID-19 (acute and convalescent) were obtained from the United States, Italy and Spain. In each case, the material was cDNA or gDNA derived from T cells, B-cell-depleted T cells, or PBMCs.

This clonotype was sampled from a woman in her fifties or sixties with active or convalescent COVID-19. The specimen sequenced was peripheral blood.

The CDR3 bases are TGTGCCAGCAGCTCCGGACAGGTCCAAGAGACCCAGTACTTC. As protein: CASSSGQVQETQYF. The chain links TRBV7-3 to TRBJ2-5, with 7 bases that match TRBD1. CDR1 and CDR2 from the germline V gene are SGHTA and FQGTGA. The CDR3 totals 14 residues. J was trimmed by 1 base and V by 4 bases; bases with no gene match: 3.